The 28 T cell receptor beta chains below all came from one sample that was sequenced in a study of blood T cell repertoires in COVID-19. TCRdb's table, derived via immunoSEQ multiplex PCR, lists solely in-frame clones and lacks some. The sample lists 200,000 to 250,000 clones, 70% to 85% occurring once. Sequenced material: PBMCs or T cells enriched from blood (not recorded which). These receptors came from a woman in her sixties or seventies who had recovered from COVID-19.

The rearrangement links TRBV7-9 to TRBJ1-2, with TRBD1 as a possible D gene (6 bases). V was trimmed by 7 bases and J by 2 bases, leaving 11 bases between them. The CDR3 has 13 amino acids. Germline V gene lookup returns CDR1 SEHNR and CDR2 FQNEAQ (reference sequence). The DNA for the CDR3 is TGTGCCAGCACCCAAGGGACAAACTATGGCTACACCTTC. This gives the protein CASTQGTNYGYTF.

The chain carries TRBV7-9 and TRBJ2-7; 9 nucleotides line up with TRBD2. The germline gives CDR1 SEHNR, CDR2 FQNEAQ (reference sequence). J gave up 7 bases and V 3 bases, and 19 bases lay outside the gene matches. There are 18 residues in the CDR3. CDR3 coding DNA: TGTGCCAGCAGCTTCCGCGGGACTAGCATCTCGACCCTGGGTGAGCAGTACTTC. Translating it yields CASSFRGTSISTLGEQYF.

The chain uses TRBV7-9 and TRBJ2-7, with D possibly matching TRBD1 (6 bases). V was cut by 5 bases and J by 3 bases, with 8 bases left in between. The CDR3 loop spans 12 amino acids. In germline, CDR1 is SEHNR, CDR2 FQNEAQ (reference sequence). CDR3 DNA: TGTGCCAGCAGCGAGACAGGCTACGAGCAGTACTTC. Encoded protein: CASSETGYEQYF. Looking up the rest from reference TRBV7-9 and TRBJ2-7 gives the full variable domain: DTGVSQNPRHKITKRGQNVTFRCDPISEHNRLYWYRQTLGQGPEFLTYFQNEAQLEKSRLLSDRFSAERPKGSFSTLEIQRTEQGDSAMYLCASSETGYEQYFGPGTRLTVT.

The CDR3: CASSIPSRESKNIQYF. For the CDR3, the DNA is TGTGCCAGCAGCATACCCTCCAGGGAATCCAAAAACATTCAGTACTTC. The rearrangement joins TRBV7-9 to TRBJ2-4; D perhaps matches TRBD1 (5 bases). Trimming took off 5 bases at V and 2 bases at J, with 16 bases between the two ends. The CDR3 totals 16 residues. Germline values: CDR1 SEHNR, CDR2 FQNEAQ (reference sequence). The full variable domain, rest sourced from reference TRBV7-9 and TRBJ2-4, is DTGVSQNPRHKITKRGQNVTFRCDPISEHNRLYWYRQTLGQGPEFLTYFQNEAQLEKSRLLSDRFSAERPKGSFSTLEIQRTEQGDSAMYLCASSIPSRESKNIQYFGAGTRLSVL.

This clone was observed once. The rearrangement joins TRBV27 to TRBJ1-5, with 7 bases identical to TRBD1. V lost 5 bases, J lost 3 bases, and 7 bases stayed unmatched. The CDR3 extends over 15 amino acids. Germline V gives CDR1 MNHEY, CDR2 SMNVEV (reference sequence). The CDR3 reads CASSPTQGINQPQHF. CDR3 DNA: TGTGCCAGCAGTCCGACACAGGGGATCAATCAGCCCCAGCATTTT.

This rearrangement joins TRBV5-5 to TRBJ2-3, with D unresolved. With 0 bases removed from V and 2 bases from J, the gap between germline ends came to 4 bases. The CDR3 is made up of 13 amino acids. CDR1 SGHKS and CDR2 YYEKEE come from the germline V gene (reference sequence). The chain's CDR3 is CASSLAPTDTQYF. The CDR3 nucleotides read TGTGCCAGCAGCTTGGCTCCCACAGATACGCAGTATTTT.

The genes are TRBV11-2 and TRBJ2-7, with D maybe TRBD1 (5 bases). Germline CDR1 is SGHAT and CDR2 is FQNNGV. The CDR3 totals 15 residues. The V end was cut by 1 base, the J end by 2 bases, with 12 bases between. The CDR3 loop reads CASSLGQGNAYEQYF. The CDR3 bases are TGTGCCAGCAGCTTAGGGCAGGGAAATGCCTACGAGCAGTACTTC. Full variable domain (outside the CDR3, taken from reference TRBV11-2 and TRBJ2-7): EAGVAQSPRYKIIEKRQSVAFWCNPISGHATLYWYQQILGQGPKLLIQFQNNGVVDDSQLPKDRFSAERLKGVDSTLKIQPAKLEDSAVYLCASSLGQGNAYEQYFGPGTRLTVT.

Points on this clone: The same CDR3 is also encoded by other DNA sequences in this sample. The chain joins TRBV11-2 to TRBJ1-2; maybe TRBD1 (5 bases). The germline V and J ends were trimmed by 1 base and 4 bases, with 10 bases remaining between them. CDR3 length: 14 amino acids. CDR1 is SGHAT and CDR2 is FQNNGV in the germline V gene. The CDR3 protein is CASSLAQGGYGYTF. The CDR3 nucleotides read TGTGCCAGCAGCTTAGCGCAGGGAGGCTATGGCTACACCTTC.

V gene TRBV28 combines with J gene TRBJ2-3; 7 bases align to TRBD1. Trimming cost V 4 bases and J 5 bases; bases outside gene matches: 12. CDR3 length: 16 amino acids. CDR1 is MDHEN and CDR2 is SYDVKM in the germline V gene. The CDR3 sequence is CASSSGTDLRRDTQYF. The CDR3 region has the DNA TGTGCCAGCAGTTCCGGGACAGACCTTCGTAGAGATACGCAGTATTTT.

The V call is TRBV27, the J call TRBJ2-1; 10 nucleotides line up with TRBD1. The CDR3 totals 18 residues. Trimming took 5 bases from V and 5 from J; bases not matched to a gene: 15. The germline CDR1 and CDR2 sequences are MNHEY and SMNVEV (reference sequence). The CDR3 is CASSPKQDDRGLDNEQFF. CDR3 DNA sequence: TGTGCCAGCAGTCCGAAACAGGATGACAGGGGGCTTGACAATGAGCAGTTCTTC.

J is TRBJ2-7 and V is TRBV29-1, with TRBD1 matching over 7 bases. CDR3 length: 11 amino acids. V trimming: 7 bases; J trimming: 3 bases; junction bases outside the gene matches: 3. Germline CDR1 and CDR2: SQVTM and ANQGSEA. The CDR3 coding sequence is TGCAGCGCCCGGGACAGCTACGAGCAGTACTTC. Translated, it gives CSARDSYEQYF.

The rearrangement joins TRBV10-2 to TRBJ1-1; 8 bases agree with TRBD1. V shed 8 bases, J shed 8 bases, and the junction held 13 bases outside the gene matches. Per germline, CDR1 WSHSY and CDR2 SAAADI. The CDR3 extends over 14 amino acids. The CDR3 DNA reads as TGCGCCAGCCATTCGGGACAGGCCGCTGGGGAAGCTTTCTTT. As protein: CASHSGQAAGEAFF.

The chain recombines TRBV29-1 with TRBJ2-1; 16 bases fit TRBD2. V lost 3 bases, J lost 0 bases, and 8 bases stayed unmatched. The CDR3 contains 19 residues. Germline CDR1 reads SQVTM; CDR2 reads ANQGSEA. The CDR3 is CSVDGGTSGRVSSYNEQFF. The CDR3 nucleotides read TGCAGCGTTGATGGCGGGACTAGCGGGAGGGTGAGCTCCTACAATGAGCAGTTCTTC.

The rearrangement uses TRBV21-1 and TRBJ2-7; the DNA was not compared with TRBD2, the D call given in the table. TRBV21-1 is a recognized pseudogene. There are 14 residues in the CDR3. In nucleotides, the CDR3 is TGTGCCAGCAGCATTATAGCGGAGGTTTACGAGCAGTACTTC. Translation: CASSIIAEVYEQYF.

The rearrangement links TRBV19 to TRBJ1-3; tentative D call: TRBD1 (6 bases). The germline V gene encodes CDR1 LNHDA and CDR2 SQIVND (reference sequence). The length of the CDR3 is 17 residues. The V end lost 0 bases, the J end lost 0 bases, and 12 bases lay between the germline ends. The CDR3 protein is CASSIEAGVVSGNTIYF. In nucleotides, the CDR3 is TGTGCCAGTAGTATAGAGGCAGGGGTCGTCTCTGGAAACACCATATATTTT.

J is TRBJ1-4 and V is TRBV27; weak D call: TRBD1 (6 bases). CDR3 length equals 14 residues. V gave up 4 bases and J gave up 6 bases, with 12 bases separating them. Germline CDR1 is MNHEY and CDR2 is SMNVEV (reference sequence). The CDR3 is CASSSGAYYEKLFF. Here the CDR3 DNA reads TGTGCCAGCAGTTCAGGGGCTTACTATGAAAAACTGTTTTTT.

The CDR3 protein is CASSSLDRNGNTEAFF. The CDR3 nucleotides are TGTGCCAGCAGCTCCTTGGACAGGAATGGGAACACTGAAGCTTTCTTT. This chain connects TRBV7-2 to TRBJ1-1; 7 bases agree with TRBD1. V was pared by 4 bases and J by 1 base, with 9 bases of the junction left unmatched. The CDR3 covers 16 residues. CDR1 and CDR2 (germline): SGHTA, FQGNSA.

This rearrangement joins TRBV19 to TRBJ1-5, with D unclear. Trimming stripped 7 bases from V and 2 bases from J, with 15 bases between. There are 15 residues in the CDR3. Germline values: CDR1 LNHDA, CDR2 SQIVND (reference sequence). In DNA, the CDR3 is TGTGCCAGTAAGTTTGATTCGGGTGGCAATCAGCCCCAGCATTTT. The encoded protein is CASKFDSGGNQPQHF.

The chain links TRBV7-8 to TRBJ2-5; maybe TRBD2 (5 bases). This CDR3 comprises 16 residues. Germline assignment: CDR1 SGHVS and CDR2 FQNEAQ. V lost 1 base and J 0 bases, leaving 12 bases between the germline ends. In DNA form, the CDR3 reads TGTGCCAGCAGCTTAGAACCGGGGATGTACCAAGAGACCCAGTACTTC. Residues: CASSLEPGMYQETQYF.

The chain combines TRBV19 with TRBJ1-1; D possibly corresponds to TRBD1 (6 bases). The CDR3 is 14 amino acids. V was clipped by 4 bases and J by 7 bases, with 16 bases between them. Germline loops: CDR1 LNHDA, CDR2 SQIVND (reference sequence). In nucleotides, the CDR3 is TGTGCCAGTAGTAGCACAGGGCTCTGGGGTGAAGCTTTCTTT. Protein: CASSSTGLWGEAFF.

This clone was picked up a small number of times. This chain joins TRBV27 and TRBJ1-5, with D hard to call. Trimming took off 5 bases at V and 3 bases at J, with 8 bases between the two ends. Germline V gives CDR1 MNHEY, CDR2 SMNVEV (reference sequence). The CDR3 runs to 13 residues. CDR3 residues: CASSLQYNQPQHF. In DNA form, the CDR3 reads TGTGCCAGCAGTCTACAGTACAATCAGCCCCAGCATTTT.

The V gene is TRBV16, the J gene TRBJ1-6; TRBD1 aligns across 8 bases. The germline V gene encodes CDR1 KGHSY and CDR2 FQNENV. CDR3 length equals 16 residues. Unmatched junction bases numbered 9, after V lost 4 bases and J lost 7 bases. CDR3 loop: CASSPHRQGINSPLHF. The CDR3 DNA is TGTGCCAGCAGCCCGCACCGACAGGGGATCAATTCACCCCTCCACTTT.

The chain uses TRBV14 and TRBJ1-6; D gene ambiguous. Looked up from germline, CDR1 is SGHDN and CDR2 is FVKESK. There are 16 residues in the CDR3. The V end was cut by 0 bases, the J end by 2 bases, with 8 bases between. The chain's CDR3 is CASSQERSTYNSPLHF. The CDR3 DNA is TGTGCCAGCAGCCAAGAACGGTCTACCTATAATTCACCCCTCCACTTT.

This clone was picked up one time. The chain links TRBV18 to TRBJ2-1, with 8 positions matching TRBD2. The CDR3 is 14 residues long. V shed 3 bases and J 8 bases; nucleotides not matched to a gene: 6. In germline, CDR1 is KGHSH, CDR2 LQKENI. CDR3: CASSPSSGGDEQFF. For the CDR3, the DNA is TGTGCCAGCTCACCCTCCAGCGGGGGAGATGAGCAGTTCTTC.

With regard to this clone: Other DNA sequences within the sample encode an identical CDR3. J is TRBJ2-5 and V is TRBV5-1, with 11 nucleotides matching TRBD1. V shed 2 bases, J shed 5 bases, and the junction held 5 bases outside the gene matches. The CDR3 runs 15 residues. Germline CDR1 and CDR2: SGHRS and YFSETQ. The CDR3: CASSLGTGGRETQYF. For the CDR3, the DNA is TGCGCCAGCAGCTTAGGGACAGGGGGTCGGGAGACCCAGTACTTC. The full variable domain, with the rest looked up from reference TRBV5-1 and TRBJ2-5, is KAGVTQTPRYLIKTRGQQVTLSCSPISGHRSVSWYQQTPGQGLQFLFEYFSETQRNKGNFPGRFSGRQFSNSRSEMNVSTLELGDSALYLCASSLGTGGRETQYFGPGTRLLVL.

The rearrangement uses TRBV7-2 and TRBJ2-1, with TRBD2 matching 10 bases. The CDR3 totals 15 residues. Trimming removed 5 bases from V and 5 bases from J; junction bases left unmatched: 6. The germline gives CDR1 SGHTA, CDR2 FQGNSA. DNA for the CDR3: TGTGCCAGCAGCCCCCAACTAGCGGGACACAATGAGCAGTTCTTC. As protein: CASSPQLAGHNEQFF.

This chain uses TRBV29-1 with TRBJ2-6, with 9 nucleotides matching TRBD1. V was pared by 4 bases and J by 2 bases, with 6 bases of the junction left unmatched. The CDR3 is 16 amino acids. Per germline, CDR1 SQVTM and CDR2 ANQGSEA. The CDR3: CSVGDRGVAGANVLTF. CDR3 bases: TGCAGCGTTGGTGACAGGGGGGTAGCTGGGGCCAACGTCCTGACTTTC.

This chain joins TRBV9 and TRBJ2-1, with 8 bases that match TRBD2. The CDR3 sequence is 17 residues long. CDR1 and CDR2 (germline): SGDLS, YYNGEE. Trimming at V came to 0 bases and at J to 0 bases, leaving 5 bases not matched to a gene. CDR3 coding DNA: TGTGCCAGCAGCGTAGTGTCTAGCGGGTCCTCCTACAATGAGCAGTTCTTC. Protein product: CASSVVSSGSSYNEQFF.